The text below deals with one TCR beta chain. This clone occurred once. What this receptor recognizes is not known. Within one base of it there is no much larger clone, and no base qualities were kept. The data are from a study of blood T cell repertoires in COVID-19 (dated by TCRdb to the early 2020s). About the investigation overall: The collaborator samples originated in the United States, Italy and Spain and spanned the acute and convalescent phases of COVID-19. The prospective study material was composed of cDNA or gDNA derived from T cells, B-cell-depleted T cells, or PBMCs. Subjects who had been exposed to COVID-19, were actively infected with it, or had recovered from it provided the deeply sampled blood TCRbeta repertoires that made up the dataset. The repertoires were released in a freely available public database meant as a resource for research on the immune response to SARS-CoV-2. Samples were obtained from the ongoing ImmuneRACE study (first 160 participants) and from over a thousand subjects provided by 6 global collaborators. Sample metadata almost always included a de-identified subject ID, COVID-19 status, age in years and sex. Where HLA class I and class II types were available, the types were taken from metadata supplied by the sample provider, not from assay-based typing. The research as a whole found: The amount of clinical and demographic metadata varied by source and participant and was provided uncurated.

Collaborating institutions collected whole blood in K2EDTA tubes following their own protocols. For TCRbeta analysis, collaborators shipped samples as frozen whole blood, isolated PBMCs, or DNA extracted from either of those sample types. TCRbeta CDR3 regions were amplified from genomic DNA using the immunoSEQ Assay, a bias-controlled multiplex PCR. The paper's data handling went like this. Within the assay, amplification of reference gene primers was used to estimate how many nucleated cells each sample contained. To quantify the absolute abundance of each unique TCRbeta CDR3 rearrangement, sequence reads were collapsed and filtered. Productive Simpson clonality was computed per sample as the square root of Simpson's diversity index over productive rearrangements. TCRdb obtained this table from immuneACCESS and retained in-frame rearrangements with V and J assigned. These tables miss some clones; where compared with another copy, unresolved V genes account for less than half of the shortfall, and the remainder is unexplained. That table is the source of V, J and clone size, and D and trimming were worked out from the DNA. In all, the sample holds roughly 140,000 clones, and 80% to 90% of those were seen once. About 1.8% of the sample comes from the top ten.

V and J are truncated by 1 base and 4 bases respectively, leaving an intervening sequence of 11 bases. As encoded in the germline V gene (reference sequence), CDR1 is GTSNPN while CDR2 is SVGIG. The CDR3 starts with the cysteine, ends with the phenylalanine, and has 14 residues. Only the CDR3 DNA is retained, 42 bases long and in frame from the first base. The TCR originated in a woman aged 50 to 60 with acute or convalescent COVID-19. Recombination connected TRBV30 to TRBJ1-5; the D gene identity is not certain. The sample was peripheral blood. The CDR3 is CAWSDQAVNQPQHF. The nucleotides are TGTGCCTGGAGTGACCAGGCAGTAAATCAGCCCCAGCATTTT.